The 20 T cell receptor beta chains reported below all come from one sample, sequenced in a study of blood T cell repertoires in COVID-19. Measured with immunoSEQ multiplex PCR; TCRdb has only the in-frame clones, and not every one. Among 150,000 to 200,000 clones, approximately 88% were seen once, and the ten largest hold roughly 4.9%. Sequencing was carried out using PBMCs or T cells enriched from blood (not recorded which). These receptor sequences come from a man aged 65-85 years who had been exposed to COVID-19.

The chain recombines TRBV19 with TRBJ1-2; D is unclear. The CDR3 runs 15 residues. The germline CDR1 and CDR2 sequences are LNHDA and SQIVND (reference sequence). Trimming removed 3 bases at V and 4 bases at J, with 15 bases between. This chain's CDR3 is CASSILSNGLYGYTF. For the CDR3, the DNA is TGTGCCAGTAGTATCCTTTCTAATGGACTCTATGGCTACACCTTC. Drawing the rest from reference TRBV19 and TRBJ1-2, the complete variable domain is DGGITQSPKYLFRKEGQNVTLSCEQNLNHDAMYWYRQDPGQGLRLIYYSQIVNDFQKGDIAEGYSVSREKKESFPLTVTSAQKNPTAFYLCASSILSNGLYGYTFGSGTRLTVV.

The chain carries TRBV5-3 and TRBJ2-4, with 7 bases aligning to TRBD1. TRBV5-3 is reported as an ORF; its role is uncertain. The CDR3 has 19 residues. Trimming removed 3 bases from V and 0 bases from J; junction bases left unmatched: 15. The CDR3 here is CARSWTGTEAFIAKNIQYF. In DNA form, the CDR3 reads TGTGCCAGAAGCTGGACGGGGACAGAGGCCTTTATAGCCAAAAACATTCAGTACTTC.

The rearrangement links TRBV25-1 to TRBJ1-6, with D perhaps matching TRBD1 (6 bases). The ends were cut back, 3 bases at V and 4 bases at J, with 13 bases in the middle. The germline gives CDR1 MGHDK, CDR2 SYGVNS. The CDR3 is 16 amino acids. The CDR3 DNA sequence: TGTGCCAGCAGTGACCTGACAGGAGCTTATAATTCACCCCTCCACTTT. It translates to CASSDLTGAYNSPLHF.

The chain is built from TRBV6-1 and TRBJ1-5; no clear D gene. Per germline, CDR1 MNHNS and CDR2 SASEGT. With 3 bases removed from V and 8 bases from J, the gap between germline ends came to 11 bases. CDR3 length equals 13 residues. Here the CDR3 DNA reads TGTGCCAGCAGTGACACCCCCGGGGAGCCCCAGCATTTT. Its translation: CASSDTPGEPQHF.

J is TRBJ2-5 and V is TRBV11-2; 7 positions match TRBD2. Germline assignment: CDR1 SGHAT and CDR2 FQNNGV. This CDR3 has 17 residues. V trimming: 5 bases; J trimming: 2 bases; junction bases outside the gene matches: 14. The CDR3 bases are TGTGCCAGCAGCCTCGGACTAGGCCCCGTCTCTCAAGAGACCCAGTACTTC. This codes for CASSLGLGPVSQETQYF.

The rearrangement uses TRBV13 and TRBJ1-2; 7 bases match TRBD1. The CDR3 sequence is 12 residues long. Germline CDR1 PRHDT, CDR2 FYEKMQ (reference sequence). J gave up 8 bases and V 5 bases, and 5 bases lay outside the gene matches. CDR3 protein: CASSPRDSGYTF. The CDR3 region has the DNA TGTGCCAGCAGCCCCCGGGACAGCGGCTACACCTTC.

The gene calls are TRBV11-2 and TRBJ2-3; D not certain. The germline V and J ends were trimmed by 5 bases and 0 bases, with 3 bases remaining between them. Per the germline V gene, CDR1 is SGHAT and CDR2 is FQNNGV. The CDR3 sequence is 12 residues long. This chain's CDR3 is CASSASTDTQYF. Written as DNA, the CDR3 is TGTGCCAGCAGCGCGAGCACAGATACGCAGTATTTT.

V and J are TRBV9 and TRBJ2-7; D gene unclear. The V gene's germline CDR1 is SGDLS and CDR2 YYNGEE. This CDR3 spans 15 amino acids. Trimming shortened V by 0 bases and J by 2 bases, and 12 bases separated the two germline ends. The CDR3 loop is CASSVGAGSTYEQYF. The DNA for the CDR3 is TGTGCCAGCAGCGTAGGGGCAGGCTCCACCTACGAGCAGTACTTC.

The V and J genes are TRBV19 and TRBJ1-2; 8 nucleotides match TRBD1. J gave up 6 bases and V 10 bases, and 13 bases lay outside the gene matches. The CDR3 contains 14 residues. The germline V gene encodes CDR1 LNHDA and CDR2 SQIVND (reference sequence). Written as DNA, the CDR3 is TGTGCCACCCAAGACAGGGGCTTGAGGGATGGCTACACCTTC. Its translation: CATQDRGLRDGYTF.

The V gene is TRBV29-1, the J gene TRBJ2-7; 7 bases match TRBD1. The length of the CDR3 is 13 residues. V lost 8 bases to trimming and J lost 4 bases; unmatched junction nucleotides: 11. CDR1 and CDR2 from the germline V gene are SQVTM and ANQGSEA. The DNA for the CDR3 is TGCAGCTCATGGGACAGTCGTAATTACGAGCAGTACTTC. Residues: CSSWDSRNYEQYF.

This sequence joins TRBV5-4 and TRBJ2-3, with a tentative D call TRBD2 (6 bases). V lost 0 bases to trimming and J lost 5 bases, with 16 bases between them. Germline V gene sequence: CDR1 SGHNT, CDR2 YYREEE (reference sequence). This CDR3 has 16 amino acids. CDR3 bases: TGTGCCAGCAGCTTGGAGGGACTTCGCAAAGGAGATACGCAGTATTTT. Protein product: CASSLEGLRKGDTQYF.

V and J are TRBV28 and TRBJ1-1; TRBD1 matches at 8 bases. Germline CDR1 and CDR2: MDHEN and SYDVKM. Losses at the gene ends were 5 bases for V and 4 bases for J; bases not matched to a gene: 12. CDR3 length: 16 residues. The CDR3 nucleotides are TGTGCCAGCAGTCCCGGACAGGGACAGTTTTCCACTGAAGCTTTCTTT. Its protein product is CASSPGQGQFSTEAFF.

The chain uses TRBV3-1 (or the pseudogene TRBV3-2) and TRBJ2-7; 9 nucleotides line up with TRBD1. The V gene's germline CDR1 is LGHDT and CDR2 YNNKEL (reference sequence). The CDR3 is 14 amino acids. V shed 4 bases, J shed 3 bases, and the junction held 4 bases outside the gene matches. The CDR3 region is CASSPRQGGYEQYF. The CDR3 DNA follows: TGTGCCAGCAGCCCCCGACAGGGGGGCTACGAGCAGTACTTC.

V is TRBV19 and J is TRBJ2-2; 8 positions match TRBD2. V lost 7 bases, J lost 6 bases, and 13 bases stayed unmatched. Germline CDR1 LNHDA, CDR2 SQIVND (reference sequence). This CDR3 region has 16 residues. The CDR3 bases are TGTGCCAGTAACGATCTAGCAGCGGGAGATTCCGGGGAGCTGTTTTTT. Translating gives CASNDLAAGDSGELFF.

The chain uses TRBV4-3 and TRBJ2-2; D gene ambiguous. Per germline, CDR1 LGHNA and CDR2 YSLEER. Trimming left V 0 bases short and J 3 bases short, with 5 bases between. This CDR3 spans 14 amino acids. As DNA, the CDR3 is TGCGCCAGCAGCCAAGACTGGCACACCGGGGAGCTGTTTTTT. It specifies CASSQDWHTGELFF.

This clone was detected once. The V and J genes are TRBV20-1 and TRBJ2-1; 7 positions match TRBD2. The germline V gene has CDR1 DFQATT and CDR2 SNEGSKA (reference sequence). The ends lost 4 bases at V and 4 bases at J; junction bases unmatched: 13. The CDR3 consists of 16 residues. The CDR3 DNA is TGCAGTGCTAATGACCCGGGGCGGGAGAGTTACAATGAGCAGTTCTTC. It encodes CSANDPGRESYNEQFF.

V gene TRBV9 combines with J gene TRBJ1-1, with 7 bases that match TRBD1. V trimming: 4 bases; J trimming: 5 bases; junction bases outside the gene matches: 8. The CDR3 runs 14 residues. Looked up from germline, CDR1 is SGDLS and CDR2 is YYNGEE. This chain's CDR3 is CASSPNRGGTEAFF. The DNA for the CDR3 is TGTGCCAGCAGCCCCAACAGGGGCGGGACTGAAGCTTTCTTT.

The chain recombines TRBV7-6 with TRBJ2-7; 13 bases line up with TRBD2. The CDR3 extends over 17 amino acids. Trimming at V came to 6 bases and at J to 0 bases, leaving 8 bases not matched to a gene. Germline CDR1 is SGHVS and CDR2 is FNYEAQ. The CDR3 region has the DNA TGTGCCAGCAGTCTCCGACTAGCGGGAGGACCCTCCTACGAGCAGTACTTC. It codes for CASSLRLAGGPSYEQYF.

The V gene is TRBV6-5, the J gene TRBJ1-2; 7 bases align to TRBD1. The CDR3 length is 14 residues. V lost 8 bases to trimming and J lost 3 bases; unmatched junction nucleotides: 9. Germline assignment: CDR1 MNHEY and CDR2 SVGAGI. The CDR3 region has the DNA TGTGCCAGCCTCCGGGACAGAGAAGACTATGGCTACACCTTC. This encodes CASLRDREDYGYTF.

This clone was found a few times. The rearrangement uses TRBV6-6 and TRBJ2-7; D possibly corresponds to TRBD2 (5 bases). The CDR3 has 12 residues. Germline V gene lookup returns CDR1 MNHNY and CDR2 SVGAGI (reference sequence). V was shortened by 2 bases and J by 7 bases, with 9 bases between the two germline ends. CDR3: CASSYDTGEQYF. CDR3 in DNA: TGTGCCAGCAGTTACGACACGGGGGAGCAGTACTTC.